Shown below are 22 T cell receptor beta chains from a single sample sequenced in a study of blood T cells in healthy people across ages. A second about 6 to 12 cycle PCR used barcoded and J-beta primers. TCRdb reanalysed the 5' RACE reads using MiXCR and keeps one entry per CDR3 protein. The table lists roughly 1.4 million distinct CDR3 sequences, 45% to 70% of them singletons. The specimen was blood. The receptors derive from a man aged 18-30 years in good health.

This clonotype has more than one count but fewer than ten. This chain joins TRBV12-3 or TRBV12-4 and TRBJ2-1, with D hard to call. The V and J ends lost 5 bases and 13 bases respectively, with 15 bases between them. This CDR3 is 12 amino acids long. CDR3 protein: CASSPHKQLQFF. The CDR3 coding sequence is TGTGCCAGCAGTCCGCACAAACAATTACAGTTCTTC.

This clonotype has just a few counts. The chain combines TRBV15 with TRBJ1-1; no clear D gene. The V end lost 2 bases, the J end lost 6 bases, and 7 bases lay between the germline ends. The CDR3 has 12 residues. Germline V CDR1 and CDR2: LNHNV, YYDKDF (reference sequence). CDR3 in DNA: TGTGCCACCAGCAGATCCCCGTCTGAAGCTTTCTTT. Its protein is CATSRSPSEAFF.

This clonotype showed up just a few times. CDR3 nucleotide sequence: TGTGCCAGCAGTCCTCCCAGGACAGGGAACTATGGCTACACCTTC. Amino acid sequence: CASSPPRTGNYGYTF. The chain carries TRBV12-3 or TRBV12-4 and TRBJ1-2; TRBD1 aligns across 8 bases. The CDR3 consists of 15 residues. V trimming: 5 bases; J trimming: 2 bases; junction bases outside the gene matches: 7.

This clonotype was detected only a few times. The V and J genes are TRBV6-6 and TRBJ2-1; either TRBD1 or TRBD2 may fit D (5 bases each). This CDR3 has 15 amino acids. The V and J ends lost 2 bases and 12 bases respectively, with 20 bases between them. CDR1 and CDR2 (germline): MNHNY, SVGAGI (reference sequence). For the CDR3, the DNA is TGTGCCAGCAGTTACCCCGTGGGGGTCCCAAAAGGGCAGTTCTTC. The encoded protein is CASSYPVGVPKGQFF.

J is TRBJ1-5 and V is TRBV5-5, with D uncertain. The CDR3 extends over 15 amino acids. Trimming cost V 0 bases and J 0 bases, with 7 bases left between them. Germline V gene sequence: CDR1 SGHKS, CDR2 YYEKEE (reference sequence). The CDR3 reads CASSLVTDSNQPQHF. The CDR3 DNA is TGTGCCAGCAGCTTGGTAACAGATAGCAATCAGCCCCAGCATTTT.

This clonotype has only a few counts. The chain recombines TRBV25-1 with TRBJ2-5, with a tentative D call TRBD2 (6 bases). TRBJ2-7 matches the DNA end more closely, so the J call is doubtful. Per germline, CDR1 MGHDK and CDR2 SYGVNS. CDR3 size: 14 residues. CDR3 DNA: TGTGCCAGCAGCCAGCGGGCCAGCCCGTACGAGCAGTACTTC. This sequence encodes CASSQRASPYEQYF.

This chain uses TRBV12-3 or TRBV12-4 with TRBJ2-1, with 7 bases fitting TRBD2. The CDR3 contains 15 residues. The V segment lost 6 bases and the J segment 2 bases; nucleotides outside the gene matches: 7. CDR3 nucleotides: TGTGCCAGCAGATTAACGGGGGGTCCCTACAATGAGCAGTTCTTC. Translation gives CASRLTGGPYNEQFF.

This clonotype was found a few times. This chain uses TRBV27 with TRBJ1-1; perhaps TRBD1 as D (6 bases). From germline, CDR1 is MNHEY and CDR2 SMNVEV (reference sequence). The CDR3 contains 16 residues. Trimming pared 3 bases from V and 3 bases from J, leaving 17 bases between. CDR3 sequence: CASSFFPGGLYTEAFF. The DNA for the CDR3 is TGTGCCAGCAGTTTTTTTCCTGGGGGCCTCTACACTGAAGCTTTCTTT.

The CDR3 DNA reads TGTGCCAGCAGTTACAGGGGTAGGAGTGAAAAACTGTTTTTT. Translation: CASSYRGRSEKLFF. The V call is TRBV6-6, the J call TRBJ1-4; possible D gene TRBD1, 5 bases. CDR3 length: 14 amino acids. V was clipped by 2 bases and J by 7 bases, with 11 bases between them. In germline, CDR1 is MNHNY, CDR2 SVGAGI (reference sequence).

CDR3 sequence reads: CSVDLTALRYEQFF. CDR3 bases: TGCAGCGTTGATCTGACCGCCCTGAGGTATGAGCAGTTCTTC. The chain joins TRBV29-1 to TRBJ2-1, with D uncertain. CDR1 is SQVTM, CDR2 ANQGSEA, per germline. The CDR3 extends over 14 amino acids. Trimming took off 3 bases at V and 8 bases at J, with 17 bases between the two ends.

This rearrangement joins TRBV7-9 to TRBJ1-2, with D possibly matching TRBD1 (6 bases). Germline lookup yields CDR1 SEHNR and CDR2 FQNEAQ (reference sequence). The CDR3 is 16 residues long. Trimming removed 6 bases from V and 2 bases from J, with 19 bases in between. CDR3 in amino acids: CASSSTQGHRNYGYTF. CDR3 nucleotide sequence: TGTGCCAGCAGTTCCACACAGGGTCATCGGAACTATGGCTACACCTTC. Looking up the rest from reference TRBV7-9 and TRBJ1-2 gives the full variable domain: DTGVSQNPRHKITKRGQNVTFRCDPISEHNRLYWYRQTLGQGPEFLTYFQNEAQLEKSRLLSDRFSAERPKGSFSTLEIQRTEQGDSAMYLCASSSTQGHRNYGYTFGSGTRLTVV.

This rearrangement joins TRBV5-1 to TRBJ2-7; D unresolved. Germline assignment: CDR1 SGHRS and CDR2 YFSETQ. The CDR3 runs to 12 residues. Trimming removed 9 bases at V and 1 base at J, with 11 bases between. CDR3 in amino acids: CATRNGSYEQYF. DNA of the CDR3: TGCGCCACACGAAATGGGTCCTACGAGCAGTACTTC.

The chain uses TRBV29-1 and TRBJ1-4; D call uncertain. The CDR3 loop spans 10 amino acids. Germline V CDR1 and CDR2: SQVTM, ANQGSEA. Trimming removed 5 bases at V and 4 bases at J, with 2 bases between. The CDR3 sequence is CSVLNEKLFF. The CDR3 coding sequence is TGCAGCGTTCTTAATGAAAAACTGTTTTTT.

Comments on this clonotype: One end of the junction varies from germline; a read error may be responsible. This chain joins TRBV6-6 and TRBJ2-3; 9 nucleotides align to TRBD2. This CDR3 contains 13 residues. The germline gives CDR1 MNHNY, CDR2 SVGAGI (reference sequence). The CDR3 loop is CATSGTSTDTQYF. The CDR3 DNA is TGTGCCACGTCTGGGACTAGCACGGATACTCAGTATTTT.

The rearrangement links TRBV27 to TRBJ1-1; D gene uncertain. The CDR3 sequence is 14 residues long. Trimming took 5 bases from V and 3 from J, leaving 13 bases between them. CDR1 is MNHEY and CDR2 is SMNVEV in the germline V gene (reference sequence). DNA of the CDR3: TGTGCCAGCAGTCAGGTGCGATTGTACACTGAAGCTTTCTTT. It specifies CASSQVRLYTEAFF.

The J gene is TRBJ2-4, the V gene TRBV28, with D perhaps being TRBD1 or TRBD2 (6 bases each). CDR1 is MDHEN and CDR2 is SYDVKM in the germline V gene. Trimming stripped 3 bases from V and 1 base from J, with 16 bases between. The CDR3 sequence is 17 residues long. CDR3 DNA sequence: TGTGCCAGCAGTTTTTACGGTGGAGGGGGGGCCAAAAACATTCAGTACTTC. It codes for CASSFYGGGGAKNIQYF.

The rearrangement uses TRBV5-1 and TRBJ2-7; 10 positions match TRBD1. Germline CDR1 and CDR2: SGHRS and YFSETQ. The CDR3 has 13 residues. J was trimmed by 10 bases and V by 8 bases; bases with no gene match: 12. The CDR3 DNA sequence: TGCGCCAGAGGGACAGGGGACTTTCGGGCCCAGTACTTC. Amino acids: CARGTGDFRAQYF.

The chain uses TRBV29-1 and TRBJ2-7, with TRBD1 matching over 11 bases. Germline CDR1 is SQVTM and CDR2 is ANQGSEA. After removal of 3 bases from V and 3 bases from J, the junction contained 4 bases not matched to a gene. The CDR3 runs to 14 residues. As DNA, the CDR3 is TGCAGCGTTGAGGACAGGGGGCGCGACTACGAGCAGTACTTC. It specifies CSVEDRGRDYEQYF.

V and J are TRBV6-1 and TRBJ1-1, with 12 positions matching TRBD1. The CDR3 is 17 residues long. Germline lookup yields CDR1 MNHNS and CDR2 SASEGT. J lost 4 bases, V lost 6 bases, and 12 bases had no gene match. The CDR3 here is CASSIAGTGGSSTEAFF. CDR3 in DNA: TGTGCCAGCAGCATCGCCGGGACAGGGGGCAGCAGCACTGAAGCTTTCTTT.

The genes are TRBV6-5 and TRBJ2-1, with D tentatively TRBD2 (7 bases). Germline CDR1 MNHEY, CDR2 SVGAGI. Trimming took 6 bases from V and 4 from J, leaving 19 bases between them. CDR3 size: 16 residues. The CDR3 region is CASSPGGPSLYNEQFF. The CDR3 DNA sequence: TGTGCCAGCAGCCCCGGGGGGCCCTCGCTATACAATGAGCAGTTCTTC.

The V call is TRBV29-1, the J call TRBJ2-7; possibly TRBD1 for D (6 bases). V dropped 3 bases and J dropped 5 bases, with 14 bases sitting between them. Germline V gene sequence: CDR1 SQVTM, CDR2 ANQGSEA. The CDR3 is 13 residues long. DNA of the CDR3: TGCAGCGTTGACGAGGACAGAGGGGACGAGCAGTACTTC. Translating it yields CSVDEDRGDEQYF.

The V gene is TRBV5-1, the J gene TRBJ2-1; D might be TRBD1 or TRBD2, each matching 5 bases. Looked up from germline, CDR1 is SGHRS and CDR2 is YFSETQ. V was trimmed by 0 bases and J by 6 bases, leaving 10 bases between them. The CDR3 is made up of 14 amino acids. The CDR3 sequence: CASSLVRGVNEQFF. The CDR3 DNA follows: TGCGCCAGCAGCTTGGTTAGGGGAGTCAATGAGCAGTTCTTC.